The present T cell receptor beta chain was sequenced within a study of tumor-infiltrating lymphocytes in primary liver carcinoma. Study context: Per sample, productive TCRbeta reads numbered roughly 3.65 to 7.13 million, similar across tissue types. Study observations and caveats: No more than about 8-24% of top clones could be seen in all five tumor regions.

There are 14 residues in the CDR3. Germline V gene lookup returns CDR1 GTSNPN and CDR2 SVGIG (reference sequence). V was clipped by 3 bases and J by 3 bases; unmatched bases: 5. Total RNA amounting to 500 ng was the source from which TCR beta cDNA was made with a constant-region primer. ARM-PCR was slightly modified, and three nested multiplex PCR rounds with it gave rise to the TCR beta libraries. The study ran its first two PCR rounds for nine to eleven cycles each, using TRBV1-TRBV30 forward primers and a C-beta reverse primer. TCRdb processed the multiplex PCR reads anew with MiXCR; each CDR3 protein has one entry. This table holds about 130,000 distinct CDR3 sequences, 64% found once. Extraction of RNA together with DNA used about 17-31 mg of unsorted bulk tissue. Tumor samples each held over 90% viable tumor cells. About this clonotype itself: The antigen remains unidentified. A much larger clonotype is one base distant, so this may be a read error.

V is TRBV30 and J is TRBJ1-3; 7 bases are a match to TRBD1. The sequence derives from an older woman with primary liver carcinoma and hepatitis B virus infection. Sequencing was carried out using liver tumor tissue from sampling region 3. Subset meaning: tumor region T3, left-lateral pole. Written as DNA, the CDR3 is TGTGCCTGGAGGGTCAGGACAGGTGGAAACACCATATATTTT. Amino acids: CAWRVRTGGNTIYF.